This T cell receptor beta chain was sequenced in a study of spatial heterogeneity in lung cancer. In the study overall: Detection of beta-chain sequences consistently exceeded that of alpha-chain sequences.

This sample's time point: sample taken at primary tumor resection. The input material, whole RNA from tumor, nontumor lung or frozen PBMC, was sequenced unsorted. This clonotype was observed at least ten times. Its antigen is currently unknown. Notes on the study in general: Blood carried ubiquitous expanded tumor TCRs more at resection than follow-up.

MiXCR was run by TCRdb on the 5' RACE reads, yielding one entry per CDR3 protein. The sample yields around 23,000 distinct CDR3 sequences, 3% to 3.5% seen once. This specimen was PBMCs, taken at surgery. This sequence was found in a female donor with early-stage non-small cell lung cancer.

This chain's CDR3 is CASSLKTGRSYEQYF. The CDR3 DNA follows: TGTGCCAGCAGCCTAAAGACAGGGCGCTCCTACGAGCAGTACTTC. This sequence joins TRBV7-6 and TRBJ2-7; TRBD1 agrees at 7 bases. Germline lookup yields CDR1 SGHVS and CDR2 FNYEAQ. This CDR3 region has 15 residues. With 5 bases clipped from V and 0 bases from J, the junction kept 7 bases outside the gene matches.